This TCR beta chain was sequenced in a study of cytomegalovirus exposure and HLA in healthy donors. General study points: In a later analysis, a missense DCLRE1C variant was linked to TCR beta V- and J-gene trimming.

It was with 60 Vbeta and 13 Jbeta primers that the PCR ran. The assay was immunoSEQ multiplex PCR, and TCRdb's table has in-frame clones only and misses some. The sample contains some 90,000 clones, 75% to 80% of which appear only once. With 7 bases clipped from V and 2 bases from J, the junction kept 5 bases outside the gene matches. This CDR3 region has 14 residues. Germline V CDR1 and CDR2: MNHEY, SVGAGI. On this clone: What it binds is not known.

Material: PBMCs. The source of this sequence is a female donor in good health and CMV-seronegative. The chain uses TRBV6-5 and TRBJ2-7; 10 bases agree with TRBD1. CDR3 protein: CASTRDRGAYEQYF. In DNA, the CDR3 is TGTGCCAGCACCAGGGACAGGGGAGCCTACGAGCAGTACTTC.